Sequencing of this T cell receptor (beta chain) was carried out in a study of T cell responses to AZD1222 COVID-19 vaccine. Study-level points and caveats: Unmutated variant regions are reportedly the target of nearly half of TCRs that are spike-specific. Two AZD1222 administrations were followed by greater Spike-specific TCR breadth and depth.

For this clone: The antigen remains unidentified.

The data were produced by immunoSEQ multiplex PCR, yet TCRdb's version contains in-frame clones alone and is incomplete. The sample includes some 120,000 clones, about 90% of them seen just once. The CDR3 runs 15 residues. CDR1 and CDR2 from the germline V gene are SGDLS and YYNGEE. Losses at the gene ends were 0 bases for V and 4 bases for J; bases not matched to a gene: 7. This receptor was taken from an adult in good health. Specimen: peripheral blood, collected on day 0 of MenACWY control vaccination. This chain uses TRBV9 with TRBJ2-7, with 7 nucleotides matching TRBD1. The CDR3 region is CASSVGRGGAYEQYF. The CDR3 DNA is TGTGCCAGCAGCGTAGGACGAGGGGGCGCGTACGAGCAGTACTTC.